Following are 23 T cell receptor beta chains from one sample sequenced in a study of cytomegalovirus exposure and HLA in healthy donors. PCR was performed using 60 Vbeta and 13 Jbeta primers. TCRdb's table, derived via immunoSEQ multiplex PCR, lists solely in-frame clones and lacks some. This sample has 150,000 to 180,000 clones, with over 65% found just once. Sequencing used PBMCs. The receptors were sampled from a woman in her thirties or forties in good health and CMV-seronegative.

This clone was observed a handful of times. The V and J genes are TRBV15 and TRBJ1-1; 7 positions match TRBD1. The germline V gene encodes CDR1 LNHNV and CDR2 YYDKDF (reference sequence). After removal of 5 bases from V and 3 bases from J, the junction contained 12 bases not matched to a gene. This CDR3 comprises 16 residues. The CDR3, as DNA: TGTGCCACCAGCTCGCAGGGCAGGGGGACGTACACTGAAGCTTTCTTT. Its protein product is CATSSQGRGTYTEAFF.

The V gene is TRBV5-1, the J gene TRBJ1-4, with 8 bases aligning to TRBD1. Germline loops: CDR1 SGHRS, CDR2 YFSETQ. V lost 4 bases, J lost 5 bases, and 7 bases stayed unmatched. The CDR3 has 15 amino acids. The CDR3 here is CASSPSQGANEKLFF. CDR3 nucleotide sequence: TGCGCCAGCAGCCCATCCCAGGGGGCGAATGAAAAACTGTTTTTT.

The chain joins TRBV6-1 to TRBJ2-1; 9 nucleotides agree with TRBD1. Germline V gene sequence: CDR1 MNHNS, CDR2 SASEGT. V gave up 4 bases and J gave up 8 bases; unmatched junction bases: 12. This CDR3 contains 16 residues. The CDR3 DNA sequence: TGTGCCAGCAGTGCCCAAAACAGGGGGCGGGTTGATGAGCAGTTCTTC. It is translated as CASSAQNRGRVDEQFF.

This clone appeared a few times. V gene TRBV29-1 combines with J gene TRBJ1-1; 9 positions match TRBD1. The V and J ends lost 7 bases and 1 base, in that order; junction bases with no gene match: 7. This CDR3 is 14 amino acids long. Per germline, CDR1 SQVTM and CDR2 ANQGSEA. CDR3 DNA sequence: TGCAGCGCATGCCGGGACAGGGCGAACACTGAAGCTTTCTTT. Amino acids: CSACRDRANTEAFF.

The gene calls are TRBV5-1 and TRBJ1-1; D is uncertain. Germline V gives CDR1 SGHRS, CDR2 YFSETQ. V lost 3 bases, J lost 3 bases, and 6 bases lay in between. This CDR3 has 12 residues. The CDR3 loop is CASSSDYTEAFF. CDR3 DNA sequence: TGCGCCAGCAGCTCCGACTACACTGAAGCTTTCTTT.

The rearrangement uses TRBV5-4 and TRBJ1-2, with 7 bases lining up with TRBD1. J gave up 8 bases and V 2 bases, and 12 bases lay outside the gene matches. Germline V CDR1 and CDR2: SGHNT, YYREEE (reference sequence). This CDR3 contains 15 residues. Here the CDR3 DNA reads TGTGCCAGCAGCTTCGGCAGGGGGGAGGTCCGCGGCTACACCTTC. Protein product: CASSFGRGEVRGYTF.

This clone has a single count. This rearrangement joins TRBV6-6 to TRBJ2-2; 8 positions match TRBD1. The junction had 3 bases not matched to a gene; V was cut back by 5 bases and J by 4 bases. The CDR3 runs to 14 residues. Germline values: CDR1 MNHNY, CDR2 SVGAGI (reference sequence). CDR3 DNA sequence: TGTGCCAGCAGTGGAACAGGGGGCACCGGGGAGCTGTTTTTT. It encodes CASSGTGGTGELFF.

The V gene is TRBV29-1, the J gene TRBJ2-3; D may be TRBD1 (5 bases). Germline V gene data show CDR1 as SQVTM and CDR2 as ANQGSEA. V lost 6 bases, J lost 0 bases, and 10 bases lay in between. There are 13 residues in the CDR3. CDR3 in amino acids: CSVAGISTDTQYF. CDR3 DNA: TGCAGCGTGGCAGGGATTAGCACAGATACGCAGTATTTT.

In DNA, the CDR3 is TGTGCCAGCAGCTTGGGCCCGATCGAGCAGTACTTC. This codes for CASSLGPIEQYF. The gene calls are TRBV7-9 and TRBJ2-7, with D uncertain. Trimming removed 3 bases at V and 6 bases at J, with 9 bases between. The CDR3 contains 12 residues. The germline gives CDR1 SEHNR, CDR2 FQNEAQ (reference sequence).

The J gene is TRBJ2-3, the V gene TRBV15; weak D call: TRBD1 (6 bases). There are 16 residues in the CDR3. The V end was cut by 3 bases, the J end by 2 bases, with 15 bases between. CDR1 and CDR2 (germline): LNHNV, YYDKDF (reference sequence). The CDR3 DNA reads as TGTGCCACCAGCAGCCTTTTAACAGGGACCACAGATACGCAGTATTTT. Its translation: CATSSLLTGTTDTQYF.

V and J are TRBV19 and TRBJ2-7, with no clear D. V shed 3 bases and J shed 2 bases, with 11 bases lying between them. CDR1 is LNHDA and CDR2 is SQIVND in the germline V gene (reference sequence). This CDR3 region has 14 residues. CDR3 protein: CASSIRFTAYEQYF. Here the CDR3 DNA reads TGTGCCAGTAGTATCCGTTTTACAGCCTACGAGCAGTACTTC. Filled out from reference TRBV19 and TRBJ2-7, the complete variable domain reads DGGITQSPKYLFRKEGQNVTLSCEQNLNHDAMYWYRQDPGQGLRLIYYSQIVNDFQKGDIAEGYSVSREKKESFPLTVTSAQKNPTAFYLCASSIRFTAYEQYFGPGTRLTVT.

About this clone itself: An end of the junction differs from the germline gene, which may be a read error. The CDR3 nucleotides read TGTGCCAGCTCACCAGGGGAGGGCTCAGGCTGGGATTTT. This sequence encodes CASSPGEGSGWDF. The genes are TRBV18 and TRBJ1-5; D gene unclear. The CDR3 totals 13 residues. Germline V gene sequence: CDR1 KGHSH, CDR2 LQKENI.

The rearrangement links TRBV29-1 to TRBJ2-1; D gene uncertain. The CDR3 sequence is 15 residues long. Trimming took 4 bases from V and 3 from J, leaving 16 bases between them. Per germline, CDR1 SQVTM and CDR2 ANQGSEA. The CDR3 region has the DNA TGCAGCGTTGGAATCAGCCGGGTTATCTACAATGAGCAGTTCTTC. It encodes CSVGISRVIYNEQFF.

V is TRBV6-1 and J is TRBJ2-3, with D maybe TRBD2 (6 bases). Germline V gene data show CDR1 as MNHNS and CDR2 as SASEGT. The length of the CDR3 is 14 residues. V gave up 10 bases and J gave up 5 bases, with 19 bases separating them. Here the CDR3 DNA reads TGTGCCACCTTGGTCGGGGGTCCCGAAGATACGCAGTATTTT. It translates to CATLVGGPEDTQYF.

With respect to this clone: The same CDR3 is also encoded by other DNA sequences in this sample. This sequence joins TRBV29-1 and TRBJ2-7; weak D call: TRBD1 (6 bases). Germline CDR1 is SQVTM and CDR2 is ANQGSEA. The CDR3 extends over 12 amino acids. Trimming left V 3 bases short and J 3 bases short, with 9 bases between. In nucleotides, the CDR3 is TGCAGCGTTGAGGGCAGGGGCTACGAGCAGTACTTC. Translation: CSVEGRGYEQYF.

The chain carries TRBV10-3 and TRBJ1-1, with TRBD1 as a possible D gene (6 bases). V was shortened by 3 bases and J by 6 bases, with 8 bases between the two germline ends. CDR3 length: 12 amino acids. Germline V gene data show CDR1 as ENHRY and CDR2 as SYGVKD. The CDR3 loop reads CAISDRGPEAFF. The CDR3 bases are TGTGCCATCAGTGACAGGGGTCCTGAAGCTTTCTTT.

In this sample, this clone turned up a few times. The chain has TRBV10-3 and TRBJ2-7, with D possibly matching TRBD1 (5 bases). V was trimmed by 2 bases and J by 1 base, leaving 6 bases between them. Germline V CDR1 and CDR2: ENHRY, SYGVKD. This CDR3 contains 13 residues. CDR3 in amino acids: CAISEAGSYEQYF. In nucleotides, the CDR3 is TGTGCCATCAGTGAGGCAGGGTCCTACGAGCAGTACTTC.

J is TRBJ1-4 and V is TRBV7-9; the D is unclear. The germline CDR1 and CDR2 sequences are SEHNR and FQNEAQ (reference sequence). This CDR3 is built from 12 residues. V was cut by 4 bases and J by 7 bases, with 7 bases left in between. CDR3 nucleotides: TGTGCCAGCAGCTATGCGGTTGAAAAACTGTTTTTT. It yields the protein CASSYAVEKLFF.

Regarding this clone: The conserved phenylalanine or tryptophan normally closing the CDR3 is absent here, so this likely arose from a read error. The V and J genes are TRBV29-1 and TRBJ1-1; no definite D call. CDR1 SQVTM and CDR2 ANQGSEA come from the germline V gene. Trimming shortened V by 1 base and J by 1 base, and 7 bases separated the two germline ends. The CDR3 covers 13 residues. The CDR3 coding sequence is TGCAGCGTTGAAGGACGGAGGAACACTGAAGCTTTCGTT. Its protein is CSVEGRRNTEAFV.

This chain uses TRBV6-5 with TRBJ2-7; 7 bases fit TRBD1. Germline V gives CDR1 MNHEY, CDR2 SVGAGI. V trimming: 0 bases; J trimming: 0 bases; junction bases outside the gene matches: 2. The CDR3 runs to 15 residues. The CDR3 sequence is CASSYSTGSSYEQYF. CDR3 nucleotide sequence: TGTGCCAGCAGTTACTCGACAGGGAGCTCCTACGAGCAGTACTTC.

The rearrangement joins TRBV5-6 to TRBJ2-5; no clear D. Trimming stripped 0 bases from V and 4 bases from J, with 4 bases between. This CDR3 comprises 12 residues. Germline values: CDR1 SGHDT, CDR2 YYEEEE. The CDR3 here is CASSLAGETQYF. In DNA, the CDR3 is TGTGCCAGCAGCTTGGCCGGAGAGACCCAGTACTTC. Full variable domain (remainder filled in from reference TRBV5-6 and TRBJ2-5): DAGVTQSPTHLIKTRGQQVTLRCSPKSGHDTVSWYQQALGQGPQFIFQYYEEEERQRGNFPDRFSGHQFPNYSSELNVNALLLGDSALYLCASSLAGETQYFGPGTRLLVL.

V usage is TRBV2 and J usage is TRBJ2-7; D may be TRBD1 (5 bases). The CDR3 totals 12 residues. CDR1 and CDR2 from the germline V gene are SNHLY and FYNNEI. The germline V and J ends were trimmed by 5 bases and 6 bases, with 11 bases remaining between them. The CDR3 DNA reads as TGTGCCAGCAGTTTCCCAGGGATCGAGCAGTACTTC. Protein: CASSFPGIEQYF.

In this sample, this clone turned up once. This chain links TRBV5-5 with TRBJ1-3; 7 nucleotides align to TRBD1. This CDR3 has 18 amino acids. The V gene's germline CDR1 is SGHKS and CDR2 YYEKEE (reference sequence). Trimming removed 2 bases from V and 0 bases from J; junction bases left unmatched: 11. CDR3 amino acids: CASSFRTGFHNSGNTIYF. CDR3 in DNA: TGTGCCAGCAGCTTTAGGACAGGTTTCCACAACTCTGGAAACACCATATATTTT.